The sample holds a few counts of the clone carrying this T cell receptor (beta chain). Its target is unknown. The data belong to a study of T cells in Graves' hyperthyroidism and ophthalmopathy. General study findings and limits: Most thyroid clonotypes expanded above 0.001 appeared in blood too.

Amplification targeted TCR beta CDR3 regions from RNA transcripts. The HTBI primer set served for first-round RT-PCR of the TCR CDR3. Using its own MiXCR run on the multiplex PCR reads, TCRdb lists one record per CDR3 protein. Of roughly 800,000 distinct CDR3 sequences in the sample, approximately 40% were seen once. Stability of Graves' hyperthyroidism was defined as absent ophthalmopathy progression within 18 months. The source of the PBMCs was 10 ml of fresh peripheral blood. Germline CDR1 SGHTS, CDR2 YDEGEE. The CDR3 is 14 residues long. V dropped 2 bases and J dropped 0 bases, with 8 bases sitting between them.

The V call is TRBV5-8, the J call TRBJ1-1; D ambiguous. The sequence was obtained from a man aged 18-30 years with Graves' hyperthyroidism. The sequencing sample was made of blood. The CDR3 protein is CASSFSVLNTEAFF. CDR3 in DNA: TGTGCCAGCAGCTTTAGCGTCTTGAACACTGAAGCTTTCTTT.